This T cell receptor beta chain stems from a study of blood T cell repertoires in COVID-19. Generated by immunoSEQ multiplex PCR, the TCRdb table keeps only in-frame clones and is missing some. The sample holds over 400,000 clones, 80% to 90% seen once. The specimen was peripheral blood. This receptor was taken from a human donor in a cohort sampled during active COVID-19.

CDR3 DNA sequence: TGTGCCATCAGTGAGTCGCTACAGTACCTTAATGAAAAACTGTTTTTT. The encoded protein is CAISESLQYLNEKLFF. This chain connects TRBV10-3 to TRBJ1-4; D gene unclear. V shed 0 bases and J shed 4 bases, with 12 bases lying between them. The germline V gene encodes CDR1 ENHRY and CDR2 SYGVKD. This CDR3 has 16 amino acids.